A single sample is the source of the 17 T cell receptor beta chains below, sequenced in a study of T cells in Graves' hyperthyroidism and ophthalmopathy. Amplified TCR beta CDR3 regions derived from RNA transcripts. HTBI primers drove first-round RT-PCR of the TCR CDR3. TCRdb re-called the multiplex PCR reads through MiXCR, storing one row per CDR3 protein. The data contain a few hundred thousand distinct CDR3 sequences, more than 15% of them singletons. The sample comprised blood. Receptors originate from a woman under 30 with Graves' hyperthyroidism that later progressed to Graves' ophthalmopathy.

This clonotype was seen ten or more times. The chain recombines TRBV15 with TRBJ2-6; 8 positions agree with TRBD1. This CDR3 is built from 19 residues. CDR1 and CDR2 (germline): LNHNV, YYDKDF (reference sequence). The J segment lost 1 base and the V segment lost 0 bases, leaving 8 bases of the junction unmatched. The CDR3 coding sequence is TGTGCCACCAGCAGAGATCCCCCAGGGGGCGGATCTGGGGCCAACGTCCTGACTTTC. Residues: CATSRDPPGGGSGANVLTF. The variable domain in full, completed from reference TRBV15 and TRBJ2-6, reads DAMVIQNPRYQVTQFGKPVTLSCSQTLNHNVMYWYQQKSSQAPKLLFHYYDKDFNNEADTPDNFQSRRPNTSFCFLDIRSPGLGDTAMYLCATSRDPPGGGSGANVLTFGAGSRLTVL.

This clonotype was counted ten times or more. The V call is TRBV20-1, the J call TRBJ2-1; a possible D gene is TRBD1 (5 bases). V shed 6 bases and J shed 0 bases, with 12 bases lying between them. CDR3 length equals 14 residues. CDR1 and CDR2 (germline): DFQATT, SNEGSKA (reference sequence). The CDR3 reads CSARQLYSYNEQFF. CDR3 sequence (DNA): TGCAGTGCCAGACAGCTATACTCCTACAATGAGCAGTTCTTC.

The chain employs TRBV20-1 and TRBJ1-2, with D hard to call. The V gene lost 4 bases and the J gene lost 4 bases, with 10 bases spanning the gap. This CDR3 has 12 amino acids. Germline lookup yields CDR1 DFQATT and CDR2 SNEGSKA (reference sequence). Written as DNA, the CDR3 is TGCAGTGCTAACCGGGTTATCTATGGCTACACCTTC. It codes for CSANRVIYGYTF.

This chain uses TRBV15 with TRBJ2-3; tentative D call: TRBD1 (5 bases). This CDR3 comprises 17 residues. Germline CDR1 is LNHNV and CDR2 is YYDKDF (reference sequence). Trimming removed 1 base at V and 2 bases at J, with 16 bases between. CDR3 in amino acids: CATSRASGARFTDTQYF. In nucleotides, the CDR3 is TGTGCCACCAGCAGAGCAAGTGGGGCGCGGTTCACAGATACGCAGTATTTT. Full variable domain (outside the CDR3, taken from reference TRBV15 and TRBJ2-3): DAMVIQNPRYQVTQFGKPVTLSCSQTLNHNVMYWYQQKSSQAPKLLFHYYDKDFNNEADTPDNFQSRRPNTSFCFLDIRSPGLGDTAMYLCATSRASGARFTDTQYFGPGTRLTVL.

The chain links TRBV6-1 to TRBJ1-5, with 9 bases matching TRBD1. Per the germline V gene, CDR1 is MNHNS and CDR2 is SASEGT. J gave up 7 bases and V 8 bases, and 3 bases lay outside the gene matches. This CDR3 comprises 12 residues. The CDR3 region has the DNA TGTGCCAGCCGGGACAGGGAACAGCCCCAGCATTTT. It yields the protein CASRDREQPQHF.

This clonotype was seen at least ten times. This sequence joins TRBV20-1 and TRBJ1-2; possible D gene TRBD1, 5 bases. Germline CDR1 DFQATT, CDR2 SNEGSKA (reference sequence). CDR3 length: 13 amino acids. V was clipped by 3 bases and J by 2 bases, with 10 bases between them. CDR3 sequence reads: CSASRGSNYGYTF. CDR3 in DNA: TGCAGTGCTAGCCGGGGGTCCAACTATGGCTACACCTTC.

The genes are TRBV27 and TRBJ1-3; perhaps TRBD1 as D (6 bases). The CDR3 has 16 amino acids. Trimming took off 6 bases at V and 1 base at J, with 16 bases between the two ends. The germline V gene has CDR1 MNHEY and CDR2 SMNVEV (reference sequence). The CDR3 protein is CASSPRGVPSGNTIYF. As DNA, the CDR3 is TGTGCCAGCAGCCCTAGGGGGGTCCCGTCTGGAAACACCATATATTTT.

The chain carries TRBV12-5 and TRBJ2-7, with TRBD2 matching 11 bases. After removal of 6 bases from V and 1 base from J, the junction contained 8 bases not matched to a gene. Germline V gene lookup returns CDR1 LGHNT and CDR2 FRNRAP. CDR3 length equals 16 residues. The CDR3 reads CASGYAGTSGSYEQYF. The DNA for the CDR3 is TGTGCTAGTGGGTATGCAGGGACTAGCGGTTCCTACGAGCAGTACTTC.

This clonotype was observed at least ten times. This chain connects TRBV28 to TRBJ1-3; D is uncertain. Germline CDR1 reads MDHEN; CDR2 reads SYDVKM. The V gene lost 4 bases and the J gene lost 4 bases, with 17 bases spanning the gap. CDR3 length: 16 residues. For the CDR3, the DNA is TGTGCCAGCAGTTCCACCCGATCCCCTCCCGGAAACACCATATATTTT. Amino acid sequence: CASSSTRSPPGNTIYF. Combining the CDR3 with reference TRBV28 and TRBJ1-3 gives the whole variable domain DVKVTQSSRYLVKRTGEKVFLECVQDMDHENMFWYRQDPGLGLRLIYFSYDVKMKEKGDIPEGYSVSREKKERFSLILESASTNQTSMYLCASSSTRSPPGNTIYFGEGSWLTVV.

Turning to this clonotype: The junction and the germline gene differ at one end; a read error may be behind it. This CDR3 is CSAMTSLGLAHPEDPDTQYF. CDR3 bases: TGCAGTGCTATGACTTCCTTAGGACTAGCCCACCCTGAAGACCCCGATACACAGTATTTT. J is TRBJ2-3 and V is TRBV20-1; TRBD2 aligns across 8 bases. Looked up from germline, CDR1 is DFQATT and CDR2 is SNEGSKA (reference sequence). CDR3 length: 20 residues.

This chain joins TRBV30 and TRBJ2-7, with 10 bases identical to TRBD1. The germline V gene encodes CDR1 GTSNPN and CDR2 SVGIG (reference sequence). The ends lost 1 base at V and 3 bases at J; junction bases unmatched: 9. The CDR3 loop spans 16 amino acids. CDR3 bases: TGTGCCTGGAGTGCCCCGGGGACAGGGGTTATCTACGAGCAGTACTTC. Translated, it gives CAWSAPGTGVIYEQYF.

This clonotype was seen repeatedly, ten times or more. The chain links TRBV7-9 to TRBJ2-3; perhaps TRBD2 as D (5 bases). V lost 5 bases, J lost 0 bases, and 24 bases lay in between. Germline CDR1 and CDR2: SEHNR and FQNEAQ (reference sequence). The CDR3 runs 19 residues. The CDR3 protein is CASSGSRLSGGLSTDTQYF. The DNA of the CDR3 is TGTGCCAGCAGCGGTAGCCGCCTAAGCGGAGGACTTAGCACAGATACGCAGTATTTT.

This clonotype was seen ten or more times. This rearrangement joins TRBV6-5 to TRBJ2-6, with unresolved D. Trimming pared 2 bases from V and 0 bases from J, leaving 17 bases between. Germline CDR1 and CDR2: MNHEY and SVGAGI. The length of the CDR3 is 19 residues. In nucleotides, the CDR3 is TGTGCCAGCAGTTACGAGAGTGGGTCGGATTACTCTGGGGCCAACGTCCTGACTTTC. The encoded protein is CASSYESGSDYSGANVLTF.

This clonotype has at least ten counts. V gene TRBV6-5 combines with J gene TRBJ1-4, with D possibly being TRBD1 (5 bases). The ends were cut back, 6 bases at V and 2 bases at J, with 10 bases in the middle. Germline V gene lookup returns CDR1 MNHEY and CDR2 SVGAGI. The CDR3 runs 14 residues. The CDR3 coding sequence is TGTGCCAGCAGACCAGGGTCTACTAATGAAAAACTGTTTTTT. Translated: CASRPGSTNEKLFF.

J is TRBJ2-7 and V is TRBV4-2; maybe TRBD1 (6 bases). Germline V gene lookup returns CDR1 LGHNA and CDR2 YNFKEQ. Between the trimmed V and J ends, which lost 3 bases and 4 bases, there was a span of 19 bases. The CDR3 totals 16 residues. This CDR3 is CASSHGLQGRFYEQYF. The CDR3 region has the DNA TGTGCCAGCAGCCACGGATTACAGGGACGGTTTTACGAGCAGTACTTC.

V and J are TRBV20-1 and TRBJ2-7, with D hard to call. CDR3 length equals 15 residues. The V gene lost 0 bases and the J gene lost 2 bases, with 14 bases spanning the gap. Per germline, CDR1 DFQATT and CDR2 SNEGSKA (reference sequence). This CDR3 reads CSARDVTSGPYEQYF. The DNA for the CDR3 is TGCAGTGCTAGAGATGTAACCTCCGGTCCCTACGAGCAGTACTTC.

The sample holds a few counts of this clonotype. The J gene is TRBJ2-3, the V gene TRBV25-1, with a tentative D call TRBD2 (6 bases). The CDR3 extends over 14 amino acids. With 4 bases removed from V and 0 bases from J, the gap between germline ends came to 8 bases. From germline, CDR1 is MGHDK and CDR2 SYGVNS. The CDR3 sequence is CASSGDFSTDTQYF. CDR3 DNA: TGTGCCAGCAGTGGGGACTTTAGCACAGATACGCAGTATTTT.